This entry concerns a single TCR beta chain. The data are from a study of PD-1 blockade in classical Hodgkin lymphoma. The table came from immunoSEQ multiplex PCR; TCRdb's copy has only in-frame clones and leaves some out. The sample yields under 35,000 clones, 88% seen once. As to time point: newly diagnosed, previously untreated cHL patient sample. Negative magnetic selection isolated CD4+ T cells from thawed PBMCs. The origin of this receptor is a human donor with classical Hodgkin lymphoma. The sample consisted of CD4+ T cells from blood.

The DNA of the CDR3 is TGTGCCAGCAGTTCCCCGAGGAGAGGCAGGAATGAGCAGTTCTTC. Translated, it gives CASSSPRRGRNEQFF. The chain recombines TRBV28 with TRBJ2-1; D gene unclear. Trimming pared 4 bases from V and 7 bases from J, leaving 17 bases between. The CDR3 runs 15 residues. Germline V gene lookup returns CDR1 MDHEN and CDR2 SYDVKM.